This T cell receptor (beta chain) appears in the sequencing data of a study of T cells after yellow fever vaccination. Study-level background: Fractions of low cell number were prepared using SMART-Seq v4 Ultra Low Input. Study results and limitations: Most primary-vaccination clones reappeared after the booster (approximately 95% CD4, about 88% CD8).

The study made its TCR cDNA through 5'RACE template switching. That step introduced a universal primer site along with UMIs. TCRdb re-analysed the 5' RACE reads in MiXCR, keeping a single row per CDR3 protein. Of 400,000 or so distinct CDR3 sequences listed, approximately 10% were seen once; the top ten hold less than 20%. Deletions cut 6 bases from V and 3 bases from J, with 13 bases between. CDR1 LGHDT and CDR2 YNNKEL come from the germline V gene (reference sequence). This CDR3 is built from 14 residues. This clonotype showed up many times. Its cognate antigen is unknown. The receptor's source is a man in his late teens or twenties who received the YFV17D yellow fever vaccine. The sample consisted of PBMCs, taken on the day of the first yellow fever vaccination. This rearrangement joins TRBV3-1 to TRBJ2-3; D possibly uses TRBD1 or TRBD2 (5 bases each). CDR3 residues: CASSSGRRTDTQYF. The CDR3 coding sequence is TGTGCCAGCAGTTCAGGGAGAAGGACAGATACGCAGTATTTT.